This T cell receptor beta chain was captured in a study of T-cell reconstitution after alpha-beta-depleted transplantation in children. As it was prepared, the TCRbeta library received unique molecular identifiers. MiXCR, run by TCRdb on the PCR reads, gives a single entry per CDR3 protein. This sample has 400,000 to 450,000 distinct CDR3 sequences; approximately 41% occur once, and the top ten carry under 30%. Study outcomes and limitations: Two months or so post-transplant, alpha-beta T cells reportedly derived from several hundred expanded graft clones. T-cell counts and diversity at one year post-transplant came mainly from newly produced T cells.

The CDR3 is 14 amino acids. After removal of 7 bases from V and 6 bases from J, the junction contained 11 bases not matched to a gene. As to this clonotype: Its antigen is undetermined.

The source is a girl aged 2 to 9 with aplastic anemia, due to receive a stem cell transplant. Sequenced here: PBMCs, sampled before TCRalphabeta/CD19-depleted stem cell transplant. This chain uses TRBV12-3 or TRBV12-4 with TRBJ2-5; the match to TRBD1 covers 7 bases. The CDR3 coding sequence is TGTGCCAGCACCCGAAGGGGGCGCGGAAAGACCCAGTACTTC. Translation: CASTRRGRGKTQYF.